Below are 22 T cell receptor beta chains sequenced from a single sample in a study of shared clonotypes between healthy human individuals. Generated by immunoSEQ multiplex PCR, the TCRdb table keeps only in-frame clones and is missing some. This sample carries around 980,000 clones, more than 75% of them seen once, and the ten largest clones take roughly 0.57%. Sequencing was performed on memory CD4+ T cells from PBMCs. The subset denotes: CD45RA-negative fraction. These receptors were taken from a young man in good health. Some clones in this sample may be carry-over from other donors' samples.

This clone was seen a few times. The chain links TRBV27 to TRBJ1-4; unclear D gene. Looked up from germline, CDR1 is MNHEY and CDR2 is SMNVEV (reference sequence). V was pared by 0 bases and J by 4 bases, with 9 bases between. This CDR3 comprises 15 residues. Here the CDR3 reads CASSLSTVHNEKLFF. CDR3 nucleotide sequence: TGTGCCAGCAGTTTATCGACGGTGCATAATGAAAAACTGTTTTTT.

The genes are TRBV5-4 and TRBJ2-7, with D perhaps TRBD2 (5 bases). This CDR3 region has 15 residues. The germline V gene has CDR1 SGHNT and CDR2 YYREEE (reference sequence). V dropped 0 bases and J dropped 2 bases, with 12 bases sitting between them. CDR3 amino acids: CASSLGLPVTYEQYF. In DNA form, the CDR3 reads TGTGCCAGCAGCTTGGGACTACCCGTTACCTACGAGCAGTACTTC.

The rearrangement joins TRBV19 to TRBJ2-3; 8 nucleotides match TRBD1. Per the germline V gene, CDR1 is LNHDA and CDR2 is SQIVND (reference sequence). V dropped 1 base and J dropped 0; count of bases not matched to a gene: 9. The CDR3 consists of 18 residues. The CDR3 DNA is TGTGCCAGTAGTATAGGGGACAGGTGGTCCCCTAGCACAGATACGCAGTATTTT. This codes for CASSIGDRWSPSTDTQYF.

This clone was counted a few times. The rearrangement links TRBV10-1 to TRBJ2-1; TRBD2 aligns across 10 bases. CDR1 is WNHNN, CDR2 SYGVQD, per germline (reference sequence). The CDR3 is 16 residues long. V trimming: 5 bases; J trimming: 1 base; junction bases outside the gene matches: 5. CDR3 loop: CASSLAGVGSYNEQFF. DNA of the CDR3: TGCGCCAGCAGTCTAGCGGGAGTAGGGTCCTACAATGAGCAGTTCTTC.

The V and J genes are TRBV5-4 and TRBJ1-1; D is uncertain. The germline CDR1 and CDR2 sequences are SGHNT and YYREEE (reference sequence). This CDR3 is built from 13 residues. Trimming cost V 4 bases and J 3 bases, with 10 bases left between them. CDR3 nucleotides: TGTGCCAGCAGCGAAGGACGGGACACTGAAGCTTTCTTT. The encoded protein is CASSEGRDTEAFF.

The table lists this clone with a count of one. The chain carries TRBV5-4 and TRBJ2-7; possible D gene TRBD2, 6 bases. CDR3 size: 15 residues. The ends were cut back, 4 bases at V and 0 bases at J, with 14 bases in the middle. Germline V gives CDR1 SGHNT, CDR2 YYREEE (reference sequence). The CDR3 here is CASSLGGDSSYEQYF. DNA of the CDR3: TGTGCCAGCAGCCTGGGTGGGGACTCCTCCTACGAGCAGTACTTC.

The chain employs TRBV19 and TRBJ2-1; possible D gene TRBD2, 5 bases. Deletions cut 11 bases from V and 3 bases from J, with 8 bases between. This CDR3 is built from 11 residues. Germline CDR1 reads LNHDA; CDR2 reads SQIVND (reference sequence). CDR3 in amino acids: CAAAGYNEQFF. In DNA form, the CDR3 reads TGTGCCGCGGCGGGCTACAATGAGCAGTTCTTC. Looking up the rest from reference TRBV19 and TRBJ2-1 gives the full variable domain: DGGITQSPKYLFRKEGQNVTLSCEQNLNHDAMYWYRQDPGQGLRLIYYSQIVNDFQKGDIAEGYSVSREKKESFPLTVTSAQKNPTAFYLCAAAGYNEQFFGPGTRLTVL.

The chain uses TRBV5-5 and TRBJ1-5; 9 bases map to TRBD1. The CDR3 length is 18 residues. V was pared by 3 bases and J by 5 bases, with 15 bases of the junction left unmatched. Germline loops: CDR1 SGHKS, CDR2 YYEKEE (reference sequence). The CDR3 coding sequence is TGTGCCAGCAGCTCCCGGGACAGGGCCTCGCTGGTCCATCAGCCCCAGCATTTT. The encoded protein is CASSSRDRASLVHQPQHF.

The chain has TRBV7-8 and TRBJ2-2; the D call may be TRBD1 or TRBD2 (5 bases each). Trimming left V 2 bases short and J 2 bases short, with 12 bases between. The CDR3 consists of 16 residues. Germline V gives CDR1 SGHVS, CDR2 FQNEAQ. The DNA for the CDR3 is TGTGCCAGCAGCTTATTTGGGGGAGTCAACACCGGGGAGCTGTTTTTT. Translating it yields CASSLFGGVNTGELFF. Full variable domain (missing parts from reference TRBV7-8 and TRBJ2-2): GAGVSQSPRYKVAKRGQDVALRCDPISGHVSLFWYQQALGQGPEFLTYFQNEAQLDKSGLPSDRFFAERPEGSVSTLKIQRTQQEDSAVYLCASSLFGGVNTGELFFGEGSRLTVL.

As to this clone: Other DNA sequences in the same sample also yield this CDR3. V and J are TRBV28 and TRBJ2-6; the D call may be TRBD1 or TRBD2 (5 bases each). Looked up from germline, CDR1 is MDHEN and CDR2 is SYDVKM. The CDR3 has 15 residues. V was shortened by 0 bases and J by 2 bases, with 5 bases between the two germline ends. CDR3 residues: CASSLWGAGANVLTF. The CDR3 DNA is TGTGCCAGCAGTTTATGGGGGGCTGGGGCCAACGTCCTGACTTTC.

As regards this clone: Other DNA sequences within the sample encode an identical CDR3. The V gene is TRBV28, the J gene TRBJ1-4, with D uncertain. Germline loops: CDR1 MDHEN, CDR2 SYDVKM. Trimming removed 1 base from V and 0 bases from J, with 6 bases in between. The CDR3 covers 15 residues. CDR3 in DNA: TGTGCCAGCAGTTTATCGGGCGCAACTAATGAAAAACTGTTTTTT. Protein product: CASSLSGATNEKLFF.

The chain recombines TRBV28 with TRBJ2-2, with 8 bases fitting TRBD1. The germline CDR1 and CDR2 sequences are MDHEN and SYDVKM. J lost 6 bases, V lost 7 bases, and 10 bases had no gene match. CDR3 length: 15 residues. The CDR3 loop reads CASTYGRTGPGELFF. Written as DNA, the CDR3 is TGTGCCAGCACCTACGGAAGGACAGGGCCCGGGGAGCTGTTTTTT.

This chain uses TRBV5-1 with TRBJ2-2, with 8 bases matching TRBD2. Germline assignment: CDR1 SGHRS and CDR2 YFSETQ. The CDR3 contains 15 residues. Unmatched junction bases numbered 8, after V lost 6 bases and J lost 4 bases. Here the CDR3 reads CASKPTSELTGELFF. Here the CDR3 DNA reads TGCGCCAGCAAACCGACTAGCGAACTCACCGGGGAGCTGTTTTTT.

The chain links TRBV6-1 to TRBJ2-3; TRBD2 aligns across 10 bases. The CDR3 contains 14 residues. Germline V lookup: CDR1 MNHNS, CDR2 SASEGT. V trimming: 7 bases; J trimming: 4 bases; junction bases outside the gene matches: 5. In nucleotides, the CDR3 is TGTGCCAGCACCTTAGCGGGAGGCGCAGATACGCAGTATTTT. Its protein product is CASTLAGGADTQYF.

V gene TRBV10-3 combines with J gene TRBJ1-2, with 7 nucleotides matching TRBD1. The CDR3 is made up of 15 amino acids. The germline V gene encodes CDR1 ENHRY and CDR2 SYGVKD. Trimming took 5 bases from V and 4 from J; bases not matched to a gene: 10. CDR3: CAISQREGAGYGYTF. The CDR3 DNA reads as TGTGCCATCAGTCAGAGGGAGGGGGCCGGCTATGGCTACACCTTC.

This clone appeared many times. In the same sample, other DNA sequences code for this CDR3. The CDR3 region is CASSLDRMNTEAFF. The DNA of the CDR3 is TGCGCCAGCAGCTTGGATCGAATGAACACTGAAGCTTTCTTT. The chain carries TRBV5-1 and TRBJ1-1; D unresolved. Germline V CDR1 and CDR2: SGHRS, YFSETQ. Trimming cost V 0 bases and J 0 bases, with 6 bases left between them. This CDR3 region has 14 residues.

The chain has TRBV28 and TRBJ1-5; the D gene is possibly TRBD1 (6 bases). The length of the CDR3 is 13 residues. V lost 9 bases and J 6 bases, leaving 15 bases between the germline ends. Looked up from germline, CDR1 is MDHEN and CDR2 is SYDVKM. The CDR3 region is CASVGGLGQPQHF. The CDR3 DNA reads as TGTGCCAGTGTGGGGGGGCTCGGTCAGCCCCAGCATTTT.

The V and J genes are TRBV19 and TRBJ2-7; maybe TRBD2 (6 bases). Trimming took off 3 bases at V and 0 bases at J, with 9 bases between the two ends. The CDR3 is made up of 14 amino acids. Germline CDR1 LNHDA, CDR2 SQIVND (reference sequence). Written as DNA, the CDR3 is TGTGCCAGTAGTATGGGCGGGATCTCCTACGAGCAGTACTTC. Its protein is CASSMGGISYEQYF.

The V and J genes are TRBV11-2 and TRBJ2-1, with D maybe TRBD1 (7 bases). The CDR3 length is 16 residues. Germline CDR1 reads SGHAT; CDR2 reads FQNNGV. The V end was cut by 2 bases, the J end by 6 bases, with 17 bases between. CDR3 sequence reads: CASSLWWQGGGNEQFF. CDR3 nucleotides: TGTGCCAGCAGCTTATGGTGGCAGGGGGGAGGCAATGAGCAGTTCTTC.

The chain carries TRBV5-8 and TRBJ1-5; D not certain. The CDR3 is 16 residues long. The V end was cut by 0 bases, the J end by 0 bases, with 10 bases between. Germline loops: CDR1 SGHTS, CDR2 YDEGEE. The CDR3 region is CASSLVRGYSNQPQHF. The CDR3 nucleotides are TGTGCCAGCAGCTTGGTTAGAGGTTATAGCAATCAGCCCCAGCATTTT.

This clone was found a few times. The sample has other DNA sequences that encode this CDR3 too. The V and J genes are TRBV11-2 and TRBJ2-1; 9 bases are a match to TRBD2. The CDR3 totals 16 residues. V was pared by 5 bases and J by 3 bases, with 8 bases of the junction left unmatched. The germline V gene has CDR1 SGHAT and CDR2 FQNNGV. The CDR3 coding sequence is TGTGCCAGCAGCCCCCGGTTAGCGGGGGTCTACAATGAGCAGTTCTTC. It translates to CASSPRLAGVYNEQFF.

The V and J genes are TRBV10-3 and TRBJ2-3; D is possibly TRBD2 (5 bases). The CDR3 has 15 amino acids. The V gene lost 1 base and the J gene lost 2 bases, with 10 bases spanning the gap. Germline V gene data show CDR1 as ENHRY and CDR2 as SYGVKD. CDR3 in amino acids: CAISEWGDNTDTQYF. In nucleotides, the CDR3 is TGTGCCATCAGTGAGTGGGGAGACAACACAGATACGCAGTATTTT.